This note documents a single T cell receptor (beta chain) sequence. Its cognate antigen is unknown. The method was immunoSEQ multiplex PCR; TCRdb's version includes in-frame clones alone and lacks a portion of them. The data contain about 150,000 clones, about 94% of them singletons. The CDR3 has 16 amino acids. CDR1 ENHRY and CDR2 SYGVKD come from the germline V gene. V dropped 2 bases and J dropped 2 bases, with 16 bases sitting between them. The data stem from a study of T cell responses to AZD1222 COVID-19 vaccine. In the study overall: The analysis combined second doses at about 4 or about 12 weeks. General study points: It was only after the peak T cell response that any repertoires were sampled. Among the donors, most were white British and more were female, and clonal diversity was possibly underestimated.

V and J are TRBV10-3 and TRBJ2-7; D remains ambiguous. The sequence was obtained from an adult in good health. The sample was peripheral blood, taken on day 0 of AZD1222 vaccination. CDR3 nucleotides: TGTGCCATCAGTGAGCCGGCGAGCCTGCGCCCCTACGAGCAGTACTTC. Protein: CAISEPASLRPYEQYF.